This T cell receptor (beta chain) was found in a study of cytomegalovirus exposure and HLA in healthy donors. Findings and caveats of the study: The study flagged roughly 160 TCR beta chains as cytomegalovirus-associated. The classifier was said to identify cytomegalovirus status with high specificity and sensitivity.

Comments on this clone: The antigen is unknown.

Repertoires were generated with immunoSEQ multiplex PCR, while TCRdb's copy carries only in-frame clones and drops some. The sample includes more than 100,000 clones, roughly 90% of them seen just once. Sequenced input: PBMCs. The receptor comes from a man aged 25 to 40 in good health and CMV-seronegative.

Here the CDR3 DNA reads TGCGCCAGCAGCGAAGGCGGGGAGCAGTACTTC. This encodes CASSEGGEQYF. The rearrangement links TRBV5-1 to TRBJ2-7; D is perhaps TRBD2 (5 bases). This CDR3 is built from 11 residues. The germline V and J ends were trimmed by 4 bases and 7 bases, with 9 bases remaining between them. Per germline, CDR1 SGHRS and CDR2 YFSETQ. Full variable domain (remainder filled in from reference TRBV5-1 and TRBJ2-7): KAGVTQTPRYLIKTRGQQVTLSCSPISGHRSVSWYQQTPGQGLQFLFEYFSETQRNKGNFPGRFSGRQFSNSRSEMNVSTLELGDSALYLCASSEGGEQYFGPGTRLTVT.